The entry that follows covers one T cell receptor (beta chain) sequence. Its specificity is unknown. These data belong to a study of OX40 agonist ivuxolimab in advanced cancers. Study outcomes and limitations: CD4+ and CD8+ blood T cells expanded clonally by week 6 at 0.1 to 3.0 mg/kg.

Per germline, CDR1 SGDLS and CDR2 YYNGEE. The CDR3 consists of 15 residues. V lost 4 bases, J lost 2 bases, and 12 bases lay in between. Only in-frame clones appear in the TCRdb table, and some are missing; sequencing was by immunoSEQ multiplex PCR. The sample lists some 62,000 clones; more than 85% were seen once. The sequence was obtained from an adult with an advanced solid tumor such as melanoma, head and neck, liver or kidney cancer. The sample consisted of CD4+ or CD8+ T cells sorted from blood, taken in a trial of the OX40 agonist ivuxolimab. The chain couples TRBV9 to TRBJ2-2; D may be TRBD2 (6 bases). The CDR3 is CASSPEGLNTGELFF. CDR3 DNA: TGTGCCAGCAGCCCAGAGGGACTTAACACCGGGGAGCTGTTTTTT.